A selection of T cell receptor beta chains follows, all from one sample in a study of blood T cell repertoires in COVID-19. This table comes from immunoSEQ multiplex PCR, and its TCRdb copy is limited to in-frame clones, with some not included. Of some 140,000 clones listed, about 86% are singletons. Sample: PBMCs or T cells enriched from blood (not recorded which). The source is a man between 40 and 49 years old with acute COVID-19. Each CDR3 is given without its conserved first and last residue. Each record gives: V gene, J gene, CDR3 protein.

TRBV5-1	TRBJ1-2	ASSPGQEGRGYT
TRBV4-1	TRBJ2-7	ASSPDWPYEQY
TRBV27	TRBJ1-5	ASSSDRAQPQH
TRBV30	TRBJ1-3	AWDQAGGNTIY
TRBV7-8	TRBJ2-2	ASSSRATGELF
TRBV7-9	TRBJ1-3	ASSLDSLPSSGNTIY
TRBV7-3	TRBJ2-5	ASSLPGVGETQY
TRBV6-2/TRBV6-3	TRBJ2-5	ASSYGGSQETQY
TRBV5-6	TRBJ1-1	ASSLRGSTEAF
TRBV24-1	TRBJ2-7	ATSATGGEREQY
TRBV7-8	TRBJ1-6	ASSGQGPLNNSPLH
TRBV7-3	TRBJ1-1	ASSRSTLTEAF
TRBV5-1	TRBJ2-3	ASSLAGFASTDTQY
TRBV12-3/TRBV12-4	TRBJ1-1	ASSFEENTEAF
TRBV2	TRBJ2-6	ASTGQGVPGANVLT
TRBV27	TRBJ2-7	ASSLLGGHEQY
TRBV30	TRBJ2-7	AWSVNRVNEQY
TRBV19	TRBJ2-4	ASGTRETANIQY
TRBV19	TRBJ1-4	ASSNGGENEKLF
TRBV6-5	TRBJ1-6	ASSYKGVYNSPLH
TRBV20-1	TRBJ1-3	SARWGPTIY
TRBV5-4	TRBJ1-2	ASSPDRGSNYGYT
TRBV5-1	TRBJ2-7	ASSLSGQGYEQY
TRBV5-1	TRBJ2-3	ASSSTGRGTDTQY
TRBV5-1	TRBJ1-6	ASSLEGNSPLH
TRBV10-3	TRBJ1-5	AISESGQGQGQPQH
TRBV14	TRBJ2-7	ASSRSADILEQY
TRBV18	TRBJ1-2	ASSPRTGGGYGYT
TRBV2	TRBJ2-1	ASSENRVSYNEQF
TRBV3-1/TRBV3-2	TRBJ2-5	ASSQPSGGTQY
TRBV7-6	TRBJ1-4	ASSLRQSNEKLF
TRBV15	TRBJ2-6	ATSRGGADLAYSGANVLT
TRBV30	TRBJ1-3	AFEQGGGNTIY
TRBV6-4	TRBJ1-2	ASKDQGSYGYT
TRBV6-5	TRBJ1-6	ASRPYRGRDSPLH
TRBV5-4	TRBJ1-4	ASSLGGPGRATNEKLF
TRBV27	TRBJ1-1	ASSLTGGNTEAF
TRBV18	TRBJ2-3	ASSRSRDTQY
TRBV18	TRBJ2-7	ASSPSGRLNEQY
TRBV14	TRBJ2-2	ASSQSQTGELF
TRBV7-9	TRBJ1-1	ASSSPKGGGTIPEAF
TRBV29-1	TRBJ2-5	SVKDRAGETQY
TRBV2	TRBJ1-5	ASSGIGDSNQPQH
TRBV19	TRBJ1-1	ASNLGTGNTEAF
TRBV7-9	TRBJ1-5	ASSGQGDQPQH
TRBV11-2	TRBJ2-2	ASSSRGGGTGELF
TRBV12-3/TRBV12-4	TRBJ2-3	ASGLGDTQY
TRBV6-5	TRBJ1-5	ASETGNSNQPQH
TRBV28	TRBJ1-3	ASSLWVGQGSGNTIY
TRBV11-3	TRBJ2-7	ASSSAGQGPNEQY
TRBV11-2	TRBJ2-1	ASSQRTSGSFSYNEQF
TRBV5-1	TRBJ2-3	ASSLHGQVGTDTQY
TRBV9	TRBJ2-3	ASSGGLAGVADTQY
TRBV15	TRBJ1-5	ATSRDREGQPQH
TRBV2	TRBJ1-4	ASSAGTHGEKLF
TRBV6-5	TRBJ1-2	ASSYGGGNNYGYT